This T cell receptor (beta chain) is drawn from a study of cytotoxic CD8 clonotypes in ibrutinib-treated CLL. Study as a whole: It was after a median roughly eleven months of treatment, range 6 to 36, that response samples were taken.

Study-wide points: Clonality measured at baseline exceeded age-matched healthy donors, tracking circulating CD8+ T-cell counts.

In germline, CDR1 is SQVTM, CDR2 ANQGSEA. The CDR3 spans 14 residues. With 7 bases clipped from V and 5 bases from J, the junction kept 5 bases outside the gene matches. Of note for this clone: Its target is not known.

Clones were sequenced by immunoSEQ multiplex PCR, and TCRdb holds only the in-frame ones, with some missing. Altogether hundreds of thousands of clones are present, roughly 70% being singletons, with the ten largest covering 15%. Here the sequenced sample was PBMCs, taken after 24 months of ibrutinib treatment. This TCR was sampled from a human donor with chronic lymphocytic leukemia. The chain carries TRBV29-1 and TRBJ2-1, with 13 bases matching TRBD2. Here the CDR3 reads CSALTSGRDNEQFF. CDR3 DNA: TGCAGCGCCTTAACTAGCGGGAGGGACAATGAGCAGTTCTTC.